This entry lists 4 T cell receptor beta chains sequenced from one sample in a study of regulatory T cells in long-lasting Graves disease. Construction of the TCR beta libraries employed iRepertoire HTBI primers in conjunction with Arm-PCR of CDR3 regions. MiXCR, run by TCRdb on the multiplex PCR reads, gives a single entry per CDR3 protein. This table holds more than 300,000 distinct CDR3 sequences, roughly 12% found once. Sample time point: newly diagnosed GD, antithyroid drugs for less than 3 months. PBMC RNA was the source of the TCR library. This sample also belongs to another study, concerning T cells in Graves' hyperthyroidism and ophthalmopathy.

The starting material was peripheral blood mononuclear cells (PBMCs), obtained at new diagnosis, from a patient treated with antithyroid drugs. All receptors come from a woman between 18 and 29 years old with Graves disease.

The V and J genes are TRBV20-1 and TRBJ1-1, with D perhaps TRBD1 (5 bases). Germline V gene sequence: CDR1 DFQATT, CDR2 SNEGSKA (reference sequence). The CDR3 loop spans 14 amino acids. The V and J ends lost 2 bases and 5 bases respectively, with 15 bases between them. The CDR3 coding sequence is TGCAGTGCTAGAACGGGGGGGGGGGGAACTGAAGCTTTCTTT. As protein: CSARTGGGGTEAFF.

The genes are TRBV4-3 and TRBJ2-1; D unclear. The germline gives CDR1 LGHNA, CDR2 YSLEER. The CDR3 length is 15 residues. Trimming took 4 bases from V and 4 from J, leaving 14 bases between them. The CDR3 DNA follows: TGCGCCAGCAGCCCATCTATCTCGGTTTACAATGAGCAGTTCTTC. Its translation is CASSPSISVYNEQFF.

This clonotype was seen many times. V is TRBV9 and J is TRBJ2-5; no clear D. The CDR3 loop spans 13 amino acids. CDR1 and CDR2 (germline): SGDLS, YYNGEE. The V and J ends lost 0 bases and 5 bases respectively, with 8 bases between them. CDR3 loop: CASSVGNGETQYF. The CDR3 nucleotides are TGTGCCAGCAGCGTAGGGAATGGTGAGACCCAGTACTTC.

This clonotype was picked up a small number of times. The chain uses TRBV3-1 and TRBJ1-5; 10 bases fit TRBD1. Trimming at V came to 1 base and at J to 6 bases, leaving 0 bases not matched to a gene. This CDR3 has 14 residues. CDR1 LGHDT and CDR2 YNNKEL come from the germline V gene (reference sequence). CDR3 sequence reads: CASSQGTGGQPQHF. CDR3 DNA: TGTGCCAGCAGCCAAGGGACAGGGGGTCAGCCCCAGCATTTT.